This T cell receptor beta chain stems from a study of coeliac disease. Measured with immunoSEQ multiplex PCR; TCRdb has only the in-frame clones, and not every one. The repertoire has under 5,000 clones, about 70% of them found once; the top ten carry 5.1%. Points from the study as a whole: Published gliadin-specific TRB sequences appeared in about 55% of the 18 coeliac samples, 1 of 6 controls. Intraepithelial and lamina propria fractions were not highly pure, so cross-contamination was possible. The authors judged this method unsuitable for unbiased gliadin-specific T cell detection. Active celiac intraepithelial and lamina propria samples had lower TRB and TRG clonality than control samples.

On this clone: Its target is unknown.

V gave up 1 base and J gave up 2 bases, with 11 bases separating them. Germline-derived CDR1 and CDR2 are SQVTM and ANQGSEA. The CDR3 runs 14 residues. The chain carries TRBV29-1 and TRBJ1-2, with D tentatively TRBD1 (5 bases). This clonotype originated in a woman aged 18 to 35 with active celiac disease. What was sequenced was lamina propria lymphocytes from the gut. CDR3 amino acids: CSVEGKGMNYGYTF. The CDR3 DNA reads TGCAGCGTTGAAGGGAAGGGGATGAACTATGGCTACACCTTC.